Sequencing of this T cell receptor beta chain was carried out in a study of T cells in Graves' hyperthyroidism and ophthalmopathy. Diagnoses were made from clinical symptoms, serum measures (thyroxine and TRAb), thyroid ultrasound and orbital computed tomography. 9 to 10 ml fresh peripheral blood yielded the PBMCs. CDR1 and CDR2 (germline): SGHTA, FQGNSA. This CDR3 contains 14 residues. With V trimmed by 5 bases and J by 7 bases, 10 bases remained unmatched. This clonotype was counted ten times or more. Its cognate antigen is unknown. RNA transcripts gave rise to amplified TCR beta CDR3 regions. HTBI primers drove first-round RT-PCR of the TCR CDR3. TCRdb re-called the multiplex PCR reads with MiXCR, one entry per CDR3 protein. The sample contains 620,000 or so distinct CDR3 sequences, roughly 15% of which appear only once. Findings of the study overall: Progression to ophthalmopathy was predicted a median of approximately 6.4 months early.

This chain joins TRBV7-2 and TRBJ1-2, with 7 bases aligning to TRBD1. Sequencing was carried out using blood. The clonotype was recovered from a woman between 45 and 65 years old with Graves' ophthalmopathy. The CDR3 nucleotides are TGTGCCAGCAGCCCAACAATGAAGGGGGCTGGCTACACCTTC. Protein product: CASSPTMKGAGYTF. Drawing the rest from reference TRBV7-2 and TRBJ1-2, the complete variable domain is GAGVSQSPSNKVTEKGKDVELRCDPISGHTALYWYRQSLGQGLEFLIYFQGNSAPDKSGLPSDRFSAERTGGSVSTLTIQRTQQEDSAVYLCASSPTMKGAGYTFGSGTRLTVV.